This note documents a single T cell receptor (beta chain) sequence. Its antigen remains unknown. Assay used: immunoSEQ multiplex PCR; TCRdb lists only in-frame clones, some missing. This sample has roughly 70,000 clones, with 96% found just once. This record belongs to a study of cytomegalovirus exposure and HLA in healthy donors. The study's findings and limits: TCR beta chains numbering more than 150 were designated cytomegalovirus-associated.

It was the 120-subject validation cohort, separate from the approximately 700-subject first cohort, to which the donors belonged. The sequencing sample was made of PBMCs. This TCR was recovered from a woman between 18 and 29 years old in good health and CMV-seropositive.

CDR3 amino acids: CASSLDLLNEQFF. Written as DNA, the CDR3 is TGTGCCAGCAGCTTAGACCTTCTAAATGAGCAGTTCTTC. The chain is built from TRBV11-3 and TRBJ2-1; no definite D call. V lost 0 bases to trimming and J lost 7 bases, with 7 bases between them. The CDR3 totals 13 residues. Per the germline V gene, CDR1 is SGHNT and CDR2 is YENEEA. Filled out from reference TRBV11-3 and TRBJ2-1, the complete variable domain reads EAGVVQSPRYKIIEKKQPVAFWCNPISGHNTLYWYLQNLGQGPELLIRYENEEAVDDSQLPKDRFSAERLKGVDSTLKIQPAELGDSAVYLCASSLDLLNEQFFGPGTRLTVL.